This T cell receptor (beta chain) was identified in a study of T cell responses to AZD1222 COVID-19 vaccine. Study-wide results and limits: Nearly half of spike-specific TCRs reportedly go after variant regions that carry no mutations. The donor cohort was predominantly white British with a female majority, and clonal diversity may have been underestimated.

Germline V gives CDR1 SNHLY, CDR2 FYNNEI. J lost 5 bases, V lost 8 bases, and 5 bases had no gene match. This CDR3 region has 12 residues. The data were produced by immunoSEQ multiplex PCR, yet TCRdb's version contains in-frame clones alone and is incomplete. The sample yields tens of thousands of clones, roughly 90% seen once. This clone was recorded only once. Its target is unknown. The sequence was collected from an adult in good health. The V gene is TRBV2, the J gene TRBJ2-5; 7 bases line up with TRBD2. Sequenced material: peripheral blood, taken on day 0 of AZD1222 vaccination. CDR3 sequence: CASAGEGETQYF. The CDR3, as DNA: TGTGCCAGCGCCGGGGAGGGGGAGACCCAGTACTTC.